The rows below give T cell receptor beta chains drawn from one sample of a study of T cell responses to AZD1222 COVID-19 vaccine. TCRdb's table, derived via immunoSEQ multiplex PCR, lists solely in-frame clones and lacks some. The table records some 140,000 clones, about 93% of them present only once. The source material was peripheral blood, sampled 28 days after the second AZD1222 dose. These receptors were collected from an adult who received the AZD1222 COVID-19 vaccine. Each CDR3 is given with its conserved first and last residue. The order of the fields is D gene, V gene, CDR3 protein. A D gene is named only where the DNA matches it firmly.

TRBD1,TRBV7-8,CASSLGTENTEAFF
TRBD1,TRBV5-1,CASSFLGQATDTQYF
TRBD1,TRBV6-4,CASSPGTGMNTEAFF
NA,TRBV7-2,CASSYGGPNYGYTF
NA,TRBV3-1/TRBV3-2,CASSRDTGNQPQHF
NA,TRBV19,CASSPQGTGELFF
TRBD1,TRBV3-1/TRBV3-2,CASSLTGGHQPQHF
TRBD2,TRBV18,CASSPPQLAVTDTQYF
TRBD2,TRBV5-6,CASSFERGGPDEQFF
TRBD2,TRBV5-1,CASSSGTSTTDTQYF
NA,TRBV3-1/TRBV3-2,CASSLKGSQGNTIYF
NA,TRBV10-3,CAIRTDVNYGYTF
NA,TRBV19,CASCGRENNSPLHF
NA,TRBV7-9,CASSPQGDSPLHF
NA,TRBV5-1,CASSPDLNQPQHF
NA,TRBV29-1,CSVDAGRSYGYTF
TRBD1,TRBV15,CATSIGTAYGYTF
NA,TRBV29-1,CSATQPTGELFF